Below, 27 T cell receptor beta chains from the same sample are listed, as sequenced in a study of blood T cells in healthy people across ages. Combining a sample-barcoded 5' primer with a J-beta primer mix, a second PCR ran for roughly 6 to 11 cycles. TCRdb re-called the 5' RACE reads through MiXCR, storing one row per CDR3 protein. Among around 900,000 distinct CDR3 sequences listed, just over 50% were seen once. The sequenced sample was blood. The receptors were sampled from a woman aged 55-70 years in good health.

The rearrangement joins TRBV12-3 or TRBV12-4 to TRBJ2-1; the D gene is possibly TRBD1 (5 bases). With 3 bases removed from V and 9 bases from J, the gap between germline ends came to 18 bases. This CDR3 is built from 15 residues. The CDR3 DNA reads as TGTGCCAGCAGTTTTTCCCAGGGATTGGATACTGAGCAGTTCTTC. Translated, it gives CASSFSQGLDTEQFF.

The chain is built from TRBV7-9 and TRBJ2-5, with 7 bases matching TRBD1. The J call may not be correct, given that the DNA end is closer to TRBJ2-7. The CDR3 is made up of 15 amino acids. Germline values: CDR1 SEHNR, CDR2 FQNEAQ (reference sequence). The CDR3 loop is CASSTPGTVFYEQYF. The CDR3 DNA is TGTGCCAGCAGCACCCCCGGGACAGTATTCTACGAGCAGTACTTC.

This clonotype was picked up a small number of times. The chain has TRBV7-2 and TRBJ2-7; either TRBD1 or TRBD2 may fit D (5 bases each). This CDR3 has 15 amino acids. Deletions cut 2 bases from V and 3 bases from J, with 14 bases between. Germline V gene data show CDR1 as SGHTA and CDR2 as FQGNSA. The DNA of the CDR3 is TGTGCCAGCAGCTTAAGTTCCACAGGAGGCTACGAGCAGTACTTC. It is translated as CASSLSSTGGYEQYF.

V gene TRBV5-5 combines with J gene TRBJ2-1; D tentatively reads TRBD1 or TRBD2 (5 bases each). The V end lost 5 bases, the J end lost 15 bases, and 21 bases lay between the germline ends. Germline V gene sequence: CDR1 SGHKS, CDR2 YYEKEE (reference sequence). The CDR3 is made up of 13 amino acids. In nucleotides, the CDR3 is TGTGCCAGCAGTCCAGAGCACTCCGGGACCTCGTTCTTC. Translating gives CASSPEHSGTSFF.

The chain links TRBV12-3 or TRBV12-4 to TRBJ1-5; D not certain. Trimming left V 5 bases short and J 7 bases short, with 9 bases between. The length of the CDR3 is 12 residues. The CDR3 here is CASSVSGQPQHF. DNA for the CDR3: TGTGCCAGCAGTGTGTCTGGGCAGCCCCAGCATTTT.

The chain carries TRBV6-1 and TRBJ2-3; 14 bases fit TRBD2. The ends lost 6 bases at V and 4 bases at J; junction bases unmatched: 9. CDR1 and CDR2 (germline): MNHNS, SASEGT. The CDR3 runs 17 residues. The CDR3 region is CASSLGLAGGRADTQYF. The CDR3 nucleotides read TGTGCCAGCAGCCTCGGACTAGCGGGAGGTCGGGCAGATACGCAGTATTTT.

The table lists this clonotype with a few counts. The chain recombines TRBV6-5 with TRBJ2-5; D ambiguous. The J call is doubtful: the DNA matches TRBJ2-7 better. Germline CDR1 is MNHEY and CDR2 is SVGAGI. The CDR3 contains 13 residues. CDR3 sequence (DNA): TGTGCCAGCAGTGCACCCCGATGGCTCGAGCAGTACTTC. It specifies CASSAPRWLEQYF.

This clonotype showed up just a few times. CDR3 loop: CASSPEYPGDTQYF. In nucleotides, the CDR3 is TGCGCCAGCAGCCCAGAATACCCCGGAGATACGCAGTATTTT. This chain links TRBV4-1 with TRBJ2-3; D remains ambiguous. Germline CDR1 reads MGHRA; CDR2 reads YSYEKL. V was cut by 4 bases and J by 5 bases, with 13 bases left in between. This CDR3 is built from 14 residues.

The chain has TRBV6-5 and TRBJ1-6; D is ambiguous. The germline gives CDR1 MNHEY, CDR2 SVGAGI. The CDR3 runs to 13 residues. V was cut by 2 bases and J by 6 bases, with 5 bases left in between. CDR3 DNA: TGTGCCAGCAGTTACAGTCCTAATTCACCCCTCCACTTT. Translating gives CASSYSPNSPLHF.

This clonotype was detected a few times. V gene TRBV6-5 combines with J gene TRBJ2-4, with 7 bases fitting TRBD1. Per germline, CDR1 MNHEY and CDR2 SVGAGI. The CDR3 sequence is 15 residues long. V dropped 5 bases and J dropped 8; count of bases not matched to a gene: 12. The CDR3 is CASSQNRGRFDIQYF. The CDR3 region has the DNA TGTGCCAGCAGTCAGAACAGGGGCCGGTTTGACATTCAGTACTTC.

This clonotype was detected only a few times. The chain carries TRBV5-1 and TRBJ2-7; 8 positions agree with TRBD2. This CDR3 region has 15 residues. The ends lost 2 bases at V and 0 bases at J; junction bases unmatched: 4. Germline V gene sequence: CDR1 SGHRS, CDR2 YFSETQ. The CDR3 DNA reads TGCGCCAGCAGCTTAGCGGGGGTAAGCTCCTACGAGCAGTACTTC. Protein: CASSLAGVSSYEQYF. The full variable domain, with the rest looked up from reference TRBV5-1 and TRBJ2-7, is KAGVTQTPRYLIKTRGQQVTLSCSPISGHRSVSWYQQTPGQGLQFLFEYFSETQRNKGNFPGRFSGRQFSNSRSEMNVSTLELGDSALYLCASSLAGVSSYEQYFGPGTRLTVT.

This clonotype was counted ten times or more. The chain is built from TRBV2 and TRBJ2-3; TRBD2 might be the D (6 bases). CDR3 size: 15 residues. The V gene lost 1 base and the J gene lost 0 bases, with 8 bases spanning the gap. The germline V gene has CDR1 SNHLY and CDR2 FYNNEI. The CDR3 loop is CASSEGGTSTDTQYF. The DNA for the CDR3 is TGTGCCAGCAGTGAAGGCGGGACTAGCACAGATACGCAGTATTTT.

This clonotype showed up just a few times. The chain couples TRBV7-9 to TRBJ2-6, with D perhaps matching TRBD1 (6 bases). Trimming took 2 bases from V and 4 from J, leaving 18 bases between them. The CDR3 has 18 residues. Germline V CDR1 and CDR2: SEHNR, FQNEAQ (reference sequence). The CDR3 region is CASSLYRHKGVGANVLTF. Written as DNA, the CDR3 is TGTGCCAGCAGCTTATACCGTCATAAGGGGGTCGGGGCCAACGTCCTGACTTTC.

This clonotype was found a few times. This sequence joins TRBV4-3 and TRBJ2-6, with D tentatively TRBD1 or TRBD2 (5 bases each). The CDR3 sequence is 16 residues long. The V and J ends lost 8 bases and 0 bases respectively, with 14 bases between them. The germline gives CDR1 LGHNA, CDR2 YSLEER. The DNA of the CDR3 is TGCGCCAGCCCGAGGGGTGGATCCTCTGGGGCCAACGTCCTGACTTTC. As protein: CASPRGGSSGANVLTF.

Only a few counts were recorded for this clonotype. The chain joins TRBV5-1 to TRBJ2-7; no clear D gene. V was trimmed by 6 bases and J by 1 base, leaving 14 bases between them. The CDR3 is 14 residues long. The V gene's germline CDR1 is SGHRS and CDR2 YFSETQ. The CDR3 nucleotides read TGCGCCAGCAAAGGACGCCTGGATTCCTACGAGCAGTACTTC. This codes for CASKGRLDSYEQYF.

This sequence joins TRBV4-3 and TRBJ1-1; D is undetermined. CDR1 is LGHNA, CDR2 YSLEER, per germline. The ends were cut back, 0 bases at V and 10 bases at J, with 15 bases in the middle. There are 14 residues in the CDR3. The CDR3 is CASSQESTTKGAFF. CDR3 in DNA: TGCGCCAGCAGCCAAGAAAGTACGACTAAGGGAGCTTTCTTT.

The chain combines TRBV4-2 with TRBJ2-2; D is unresolved. V lost 1 base and J lost 6, with 9 bases in between. The length of the CDR3 is 14 residues. The germline V gene encodes CDR1 LGHNA and CDR2 YNFKEQ. In DNA form, the CDR3 reads TGTGCCAGCAGCCAAGGACAATTGGCCGGGGAGCTGTTTTTT. Residues: CASSQGQLAGELFF.

The rearrangement links TRBV6-1 to TRBJ1-5; 10 bases align to TRBD1. Trimming removed 11 bases from V and 2 bases from J; junction bases left unmatched: 12. CDR1 is MNHNS and CDR2 is SASEGT in the germline V gene. CDR3 size: 16 residues. The CDR3 is CAVRAWDRGGNQPQHF. In DNA form, the CDR3 reads TGTGCCGTGCGCGCCTGGGACAGGGGAGGCAATCAGCCCCAGCATTTT.

The chain recombines TRBV14 with TRBJ2-7, with 8 bases fitting TRBD2. After removal of 0 bases from V and 0 bases from J, the junction contained 1 base not matched to a gene. The germline V gene encodes CDR1 SGHDN and CDR2 FVKESK. This CDR3 spans 15 amino acids. In DNA, the CDR3 is TGTGCCAGCAGCCAAGAAAGCGGGAGCTCCTACGAGCAGTACTTC. It encodes CASSQESGSSYEQYF.

This clonotype was detected a few times. This chain links TRBV12-3 or TRBV12-4 with TRBJ2-7; weak D call: TRBD2 (5 bases). The CDR3 consists of 13 residues. V was cut by 1 base and J by 6 bases, with 10 bases left in between. In DNA form, the CDR3 reads TGTGCCAGCAGTTTAGTGGGGAGCTCCGAGCAGTACTTC. Encoded protein: CASSLVGSSEQYF.

This chain links TRBV11-1 with TRBJ2-1; D gene ambiguous. The V end lost 3 bases, the J end lost 0 bases, and 12 bases lay between the germline ends. Germline CDR1 is SGHAT and CDR2 is FQDESV (reference sequence). The CDR3 extends over 16 amino acids. CDR3: CASSLFGSNSYNEQFF. DNA of the CDR3: TGTGCCAGCAGCTTGTTCGGATCCAACTCCTACAATGAGCAGTTCTTC.

The V call is TRBV20-1, the J call TRBJ2-2; 8 bases map to TRBD2. The germline CDR1 and CDR2 sequences are DFQATT and SNEGSKA (reference sequence). The CDR3 runs 15 residues. With 3 bases clipped from V and 4 bases from J, the junction kept 7 bases outside the gene matches. Written as DNA, the CDR3 is TGCAGTGCTAGCGGGAGGGCCTCTAGCACCGGGGAGCTGTTTTTT. Translation gives CSASGRASSTGELFF.

The rearrangement links TRBV20-1 to TRBJ1-5; TRBD1 might be the D (5 bases). CDR1 is DFQATT, CDR2 SNEGSKA, per germline (reference sequence). Between the trimmed V and J ends, which lost 6 bases and 4 bases, there was a span of 19 bases. The CDR3 is 15 residues long. CDR3 sequence (DNA): TGCAGTGCCAACCCGGGGGGATATAGTAATCAGCCCCAGCATTTT. It codes for CSANPGGYSNQPQHF.

The chain is built from TRBV11-2 and TRBJ2-3, with 8 bases identical to TRBD2. Germline V gives CDR1 SGHAT, CDR2 FQNNGV. There are 15 residues in the CDR3. Trimming removed 1 base from V and 4 bases from J; junction bases left unmatched: 4. The CDR3 loop is CASSLVGTRSDTQYF. Written as DNA, the CDR3 is TGTGCCAGCAGCTTAGTCGGGACTAGATCAGATACGCAGTATTTT.

The chain links TRBV20-1 to TRBJ2-7; D gene uncertain. The CDR3 is made up of 17 amino acids. Germline CDR1 is DFQATT and CDR2 is SNEGSKA (reference sequence). Trimming removed 0 bases at V and 0 bases at J, with 18 bases between. The CDR3 coding sequence is TGCAGTGCTAGAGATGGAGAGGATTCTATTTTCTCCTACGAGCAGTACTTC. Residues: CSARDGEDSIFSYEQYF.

The chain uses TRBV28 and TRBJ1-1; no firm D call. The CDR3 covers 13 residues. V was pared by 3 bases and J by 11 bases, with 16 bases between. Germline-derived CDR1 and CDR2 are MDHEN and SYDVKM. The CDR3: CASSLASRGWAFF. The DNA of the CDR3 is TGTGCCAGCAGTTTGGCTAGTCGCGGATGGGCTTTCTTT.

This clonotype has only a few counts. The chain combines TRBV7-2 with TRBJ2-4; no definite D call. Germline CDR1 and CDR2: SGHTA and FQGNSA. There are 14 residues in the CDR3. Trimming left V 5 bases short and J 14 bases short, with 22 bases between. CDR3 residues: CASSPNPMVVEKYF. CDR3 DNA: TGTGCCAGCAGCCCGAACCCGATGGTGGTGGAGAAGTACTTC. Looking up the rest from reference TRBV7-2 and TRBJ2-4 gives the full variable domain: GAGVSQSPSNKVTEKGKDVELRCDPISGHTALYWYRQSLGQGLEFLIYFQGNSAPDKSGLPSDRFSAERTGGSVSTLTIQRTQQEDSAVYLCASSPNPMVVEKYFGAGTRLSVL.